A selection of T cell receptor beta chains follows, all from one sample in a study of vaccination effects on CD4 cells after COVID-19. These receptors are not linked to any known antigen. The protocol was immunoSEQ multiplex PCR, while the TCRdb copy is restricted to in-frame clones and leaves out a portion. This sample has approximately 66,000 clones; approximately 79% occur once, and the top ten carry 2.4%. Here the sequenced sample was CD4+ T cells from PBMCs cultured without peptide, taken after COVID-19 vaccination. The receptors were gathered from a human donor who received a COVID-19 vaccine. The CDR3 runs from the conserved cysteine through the conserved F or W. A D gene is named only where the DNA matches it firmly. Where a row states a size, it is once, few, many or the class of an expanded clone; other rows omit it.

size	D	V	J	CDR3	DNA
-	TRBD1	TRBV24-1	TRBJ2-5	CATSDQGTAEETQYF	TGTGCCACCAGTGACCAAGGGACAGCCGAAGAGACCCAGTACTTC
-	-	TRBV6-5	TRBJ1-1	CASSQDVQGTEAFF	TGTGCCAGCAGTCAGGATGTACAGGGCACTGAAGCTTTCTTT
-	TRBD1	TRBV6-5	TRBJ1-1	CASSFGQGRAEAFF	TGTGCCAGCAGTTTTGGACAGGGGAGGGCTGAAGCTTTCTTT
-	-	TRBV7-2	TRBJ1-5	CASSLVFGLSNQPQHF	TGTGCCAGCAGCTTAGTGTTTGGGTTAAGCAATCAGCCCCAGCATTTT
-	TRBD2	TRBV3-1/TRBV3-2	TRBJ2-2	CASSQHSGGVTGELFF	TGTGCCAGCAGCCAACATAGCGGGGGTGTCACCGGGGAGCTGTTTTTT
-	-	TRBV5-6	TRBJ1-6	CASSSPRLSLNSPLHF	TGTGCCAGCAGCTCACCCCGTTTGAGTCTGAATTCACCCCTCCACTTT
few	TRBD1	TRBV18	TRBJ1-1	CASSPRDRGKNTEAFF	TGTGCCAGCTCACCAAGGGACAGGGGAAAGAACACTGAAGCTTTCTTT
few	TRBD1	TRBV10-2	TRBJ1-1	CASRDRIMNTEAFF	TGCGCCAGCCGGGACAGGATTATGAACACTGAAGCTTTCTTT
-	TRBD1	TRBV6-5	TRBJ1-1	CASSYSKYGTVAFF	TGTGCCAGCAGTTACTCGAAGTATGGGACAGTGGCTTTCTTT
-	-	TRBV20-1	TRBJ1-2	CSAPGAYGYTF	TGCAGTGCCCCAGGGGCCTATGGCTACACCTTC
-	-	TRBV27	TRBJ2-5	CASSFSFNWVAETQYF	TGTGCCAGCAGTTTTTCGTTTAACTGGGTGGCGGAGACCCAGTACTTC
-	-	TRBV29-1	TRBJ1-1	CSVGRGDTEAFF	TGCAGCGTTGGTAGGGGGGACACTGAAGCTTTCTTT
-	-	TRBV7-3	TRBJ1-6	CACGEGRNSPLHF	TGTGCCTGCGGGGAGGGCAGAAATTCACCCCTCCACTTT
-	TRBD1	TRBV5-1	TRBJ1-6	CASRWEAGTVQSPLHF	TGCGCCAGCAGGTGGGAGGCCGGGACAGTGCAATCCCCCCTCCACTTT
-	-	TRBV15	TRBJ2-5	CATSTIRSIQETQYF	TGTGCCACCAGCACAATTAGGTCAATTCAAGAGACCCAGTACTTC
few	TRBD2	TRBV9	TRBJ2-1	CASSVTSGEYNEQFF	TGTGCCAGCAGCGTGACTAGCGGGGAGTACAATGAGCAGTTCTTC
few	TRBD1	TRBV5-1	TRBJ2-1	CASSKQGSYNEQFF	TGCGCCAGCAGCAAACAGGGGTCATACAATGAGCAGTTCTTC
-	TRBD2	TRBV7-3	TRBJ2-1	CASSEGRGNNPLDEQFF	TGTGCCAGCAGCGAAGGGAGGGGAAACAACCCGCTGGATGAGCAGTTCTTC
-	TRBD1	TRBV7-3	TRBJ2-3	CASSVTGGTDTQYF	TGTGCCAGCAGCGTTACAGGGGGCACAGATACGCAGTATTTT
few	-	TRBV2	TRBJ2-3	CASSKTRDTQYF	TGTGCCAGCAGTAAGACGAGAGATACGCAGTATTTT
few	-	TRBV14	TRBJ1-2	CASSQVTGTRYTF	TGTGCCAGCAGCCAAGTCACCGGGACGCGGTACACCTTC
-	-	TRBV19	TRBJ2-3	CASGDGNTDTQYF	TGTGCCAGTGGGGACGGGAACACAGATACGCAGTATTTT
-	-	TRBV6-6	TRBJ1-2	CASSQGFYGYTF	TGTGCCAGCAGTCAGGGTTTCTATGGCTACACCTTC
few	-	TRBV19	TRBJ1-1	CASRRGASNTEAFF	TGTGCCAGTAGGCGAGGAGCTTCGAACACTGAAGCTTTCTTT
-	-	TRBV5-6	TRBJ1-2	CASSPGQTYGYTF	TGTGCCAGCAGCCCAGGACAGACCTATGGCTACACCTTC
-	TRBD2	TRBV10-3	TRBJ2-5	CAISDYGTTGAQYF	TGTGCCATCAGTGACTATGGGACTACGGGGGCCCAGTACTTC
-	-	TRBV3-1/TRBV3-2	TRBJ1-1	CASRERVGNTEAFF	TGTGCCAGCAGAGAAAGGGTGGGGAACACTGAAGCTTTCTTT
once	-	TRBV9	TRBJ2-2	CASSPRGPPDTGELFF	TGTGCCAGCAGCCCCAGGGGTCCCCCCGACACCGGGGAGCTGTTTTTT
-	-	TRBV6-5	TRBJ1-2	CASTISNYGYTF	TGTGCCAGCACCATTTCTAACTATGGCTACACCTTC